Listed below are T cell receptor beta chains from one sample, sequenced in a study of OX40 agonist ivuxolimab in advanced cancers. The assay was immunoSEQ multiplex PCR, and TCRdb's table has in-frame clones only and misses some. The profile covers approximately 100,000 clones, with roughly nine tenths appearing a single time and approximately 0.3% taken by the ten largest. The sequencing used CD4+ or CD8+ T cells sorted from blood, collected in a trial of the OX40 agonist ivuxolimab. These receptor sequences come from an adult with an advanced solid tumor such as melanoma, head and neck, liver or kidney cancer. The conserved cysteine and the conserved F or W are not part of the CDR3 here.

j_call | v_call | cdr3_aa
TRBJ2-7 | TRBV5-4 | ASSLKGWGTPLSYEQY
TRBJ1-4 | TRBV7-6 | ASSPTSGGGNEKLF
TRBJ2-1 | TRBV6-1 | ASTEGGNSYNEQF
TRBJ2-7 | TRBV7-9 | ASSLQTSSGSLYEQY
TRBJ1-1 | TRBV4-2 | ASSQDELRGAF
TRBJ2-5 | TRBV5-1 | ASSRGLAGGPGETQY
TRBJ1-5 | TRBV5-4 | ASSLERLNQPQH
TRBJ2-1 | TRBV9 | ASSSGTGEFNEQF
TRBJ2-1 | TRBV19 | ASMGFFGEAYNEQF
TRBJ2-7 | TRBV7-2 | ASSLVGWYDEQY
TRBJ2-1 | TRBV30 | AWSAPWFEQF
TRBJ2-1 | TRBV11-3 | ASSSSWGAHNEQF
TRBJ2-2 | TRBV7-2 | ASSVWGRGNTGELF
TRBJ2-1 | TRBV29-1 | SVDAPGTVSYNEQF
TRBJ2-5 | TRBV4-3 | ASSQAPPHSPSSLAQY
TRBJ2-7 | TRBV9 | ASSVGGRNEQY
TRBJ2-2 | TRBV14 | ASSHLTGAGGLTGELF
TRBJ2-3 | TRBV4-1 | ASSQDTSGYTDTQY
TRBJ2-1 | TRBV5-8 | ASSSTLAAFGREQF
TRBJ2-1 | TRBV10-3 | AISATGTSGRLNNEQF
TRBJ2-7 | TRBV19 | ASRQAGVNSYEQY
TRBJ2-3 | TRBV4-1 | ASSQDPPTSAYTDTQY
TRBJ2-3 | TRBV18 | ASSPPGLAGTSTDTQY
TRBJ2-1 | TRBV7-9 | ASSLGLAGSGNEQF
TRBJ2-1 | TRBV18 | ASSPPSGYNEQF
TRBJ2-4 | TRBV2 | ASASRAIGVKNIQY
TRBJ2-7 | TRBV11-3 | ASSWNPGPQYPIEY
TRBJ2-7 | TRBV19 | ASRGRYYEQY
TRBJ2-1 | TRBV6-5 | ASRREGGSYNEQF
TRBJ2-5 | TRBV7-2 | ASSLAPPEIGLPYQETQY
TRBJ2-3 | TRBV5-1 | ASSLEAGKSTQY
TRBJ2-2 | TRBV7-9 | ASSPAGPNTGELF
TRBJ2-2 | TRBV11-1 | ASSQGLAGGSGELF
TRBJ2-3 | TRBV2 | ASSTRGTSGRGTDTQY
TRBJ2-1 | TRBV29-1 | SVAFSVHSYNEQF
TRBJ2-5 | TRBV7-2 | ASSINSGRARETQY
TRBJ2-5 | TRBV7-2 | ASSSGLAGGRETQY
TRBJ2-1 | TRBV5-1 | ASSLYQSSYNEQF
TRBJ1-2 | TRBV14 | ASSQKDRGKGYT
TRBJ2-3 | TRBV7-8 | ASSQGAGRSTDTQY
TRBJ2-7 | TRBV6-1 | ASSSTGNYEQY
TRBJ2-7 | TRBV6-5 | ASSTGGTSRYEQY
TRBJ2-2 | TRBV4-2 | ASSQGLAGTNTGELF
TRBJ1-5 | TRBV30 | AWSEWGTSNQPQH
TRBJ2-7 | TRBV27 | ASKGQGAGGYEQY
TRBJ2-5 | TRBV7-3 | ASSLGPRETQY
TRBJ2-1 | TRBV5-4 | ASSLKTSGSDEQF
TRBJ2-1 | TRBV9 | ASSPGTSNYEQF
TRBJ2-1 | TRBV5-8 | ASSSRLAGWNEQF
TRBJ2-1 | TRBV28 | ASSIFGTGSFNEQF